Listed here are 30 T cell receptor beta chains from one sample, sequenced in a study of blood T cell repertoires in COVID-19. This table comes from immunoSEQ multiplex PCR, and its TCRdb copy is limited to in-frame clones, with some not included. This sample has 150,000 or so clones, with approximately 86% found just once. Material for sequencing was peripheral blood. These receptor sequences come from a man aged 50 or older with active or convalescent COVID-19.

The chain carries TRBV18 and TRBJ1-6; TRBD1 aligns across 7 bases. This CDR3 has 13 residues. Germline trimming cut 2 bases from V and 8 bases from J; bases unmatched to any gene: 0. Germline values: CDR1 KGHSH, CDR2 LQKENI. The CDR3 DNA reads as TGTGCCAGCTCACCAACAGGGGATTCACCCCTCCACTTT. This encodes CASSPTGDSPLHF.

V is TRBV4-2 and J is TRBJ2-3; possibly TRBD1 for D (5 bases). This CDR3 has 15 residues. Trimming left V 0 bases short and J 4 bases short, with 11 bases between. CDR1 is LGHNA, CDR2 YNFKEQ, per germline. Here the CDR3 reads CASSQEWQGADTQYF. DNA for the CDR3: TGTGCCAGCAGCCAAGAATGGCAGGGCGCAGATACGCAGTATTTT.

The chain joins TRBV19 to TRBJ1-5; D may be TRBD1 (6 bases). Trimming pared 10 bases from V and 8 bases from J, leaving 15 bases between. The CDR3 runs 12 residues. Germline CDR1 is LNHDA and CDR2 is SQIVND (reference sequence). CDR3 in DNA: TGTGCCACCAGGGGTCAAGAAGAGCCCCAGCATTTT. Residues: CATRGQEEPQHF.

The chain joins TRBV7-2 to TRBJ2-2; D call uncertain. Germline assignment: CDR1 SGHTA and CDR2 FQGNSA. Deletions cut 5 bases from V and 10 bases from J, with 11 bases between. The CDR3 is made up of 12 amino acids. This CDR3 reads CASSRFNAELFF. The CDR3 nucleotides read TGTGCCAGCAGCCGGTTCAATGCGGAGCTGTTTTTT.

The CDR3 loop is CASSLVAGSSYNEQFF. CDR3 bases: TGTGCCAGCAGCTTAGTTGCGGGAAGCTCCTACAATGAGCAGTTCTTC. The V call is TRBV7-6, the J call TRBJ2-1; D may be TRBD2 (6 bases). The CDR3 consists of 16 residues. Germline V gene sequence: CDR1 SGHVS, CDR2 FNYEAQ. Between the trimmed V and J ends, which lost 1 base and 0 bases, there was a span of 10 bases. The complete variable domain, with remaining parts taken from reference TRBV7-6 and TRBJ2-1, reads GAGVSQSPRYKVTKRGQDVALRCDPISGHVSLYWYRQALGQGPEFLTYFNYEAQQDKSGLPNDRFSAERPEGSISTLTIQRTEQRDSAMYRCASSLVAGSSYNEQFFGPGTRLTVL.

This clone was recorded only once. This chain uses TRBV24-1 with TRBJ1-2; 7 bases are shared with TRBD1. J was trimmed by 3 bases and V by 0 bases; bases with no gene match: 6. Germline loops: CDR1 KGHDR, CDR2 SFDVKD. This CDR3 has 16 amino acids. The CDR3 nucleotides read TGTGCCACCAGTGATTTGGGGACAGATCTAGACTATGGCTACACCTTC. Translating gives CATSDLGTDLDYGYTF.

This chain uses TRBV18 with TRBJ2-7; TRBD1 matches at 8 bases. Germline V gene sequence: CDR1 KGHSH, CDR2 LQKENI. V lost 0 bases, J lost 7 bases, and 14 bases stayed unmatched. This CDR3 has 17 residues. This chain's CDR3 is CASSPPSGGRGPGEQYF. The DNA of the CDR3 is TGTGCCAGCTCACCACCGTCAGGCGGCAGGGGGCCGGGGGAGCAGTACTTC.

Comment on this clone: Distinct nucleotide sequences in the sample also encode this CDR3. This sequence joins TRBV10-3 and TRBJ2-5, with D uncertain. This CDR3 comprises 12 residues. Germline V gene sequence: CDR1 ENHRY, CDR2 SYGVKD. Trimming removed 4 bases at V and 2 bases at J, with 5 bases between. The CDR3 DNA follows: TGTGCCATCAGTGGACAACAAGAGACCCAGTACTTC. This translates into CAISGQQETQYF.

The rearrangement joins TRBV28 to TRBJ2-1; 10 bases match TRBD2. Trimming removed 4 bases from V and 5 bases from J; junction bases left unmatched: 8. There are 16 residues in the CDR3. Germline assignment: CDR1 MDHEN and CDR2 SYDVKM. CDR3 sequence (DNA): TGTGCCAGCAGTTCCGGTAGCGGGGGGACGCACAATGAGCAGTTCTTC. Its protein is CASSSGSGGTHNEQFF.

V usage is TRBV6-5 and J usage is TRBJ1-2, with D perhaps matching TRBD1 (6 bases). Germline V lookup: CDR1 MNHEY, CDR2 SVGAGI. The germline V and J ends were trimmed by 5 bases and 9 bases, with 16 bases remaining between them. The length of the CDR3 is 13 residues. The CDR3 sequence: CASSRGGGASYTF. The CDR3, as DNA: TGTGCCAGCAGTCGAGGCGGGGGGGCTAGCTACACCTTC.

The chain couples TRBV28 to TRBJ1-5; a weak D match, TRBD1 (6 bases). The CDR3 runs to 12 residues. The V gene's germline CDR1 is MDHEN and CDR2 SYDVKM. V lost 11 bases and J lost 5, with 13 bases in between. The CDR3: CASRTEHQPQHF. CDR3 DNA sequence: TGTGCCTCGAGGACAGAGCATCAGCCCCAGCATTTT. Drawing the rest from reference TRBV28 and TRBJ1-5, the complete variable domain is DVKVTQSSRYLVKRTGEKVFLECVQDMDHENMFWYRQDPGLGLRLIYFSYDVKMKEKGDIPEGYSVSREKKERFSLILESASTNQTSMYLCASRTEHQPQHFGDGTRLSIL.

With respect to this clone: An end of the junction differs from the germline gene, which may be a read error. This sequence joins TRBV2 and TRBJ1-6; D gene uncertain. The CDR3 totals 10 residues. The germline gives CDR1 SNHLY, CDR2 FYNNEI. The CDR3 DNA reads TGTGCCAGCAGTGAAGGAGGCCCGGTATTT. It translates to CASSEGGPVF.

CDR3 sequence (DNA): TGTGCCAGCAGGGGCCCCCTCGGGACCCAGTACTTC. Encoded protein: CASRGPLGTQYF. This sequence joins TRBV6-5 and TRBJ2-5; D ambiguous. Germline-derived CDR1 and CDR2 are MNHEY and SVGAGI. Trimming removed 6 bases at V and 7 bases at J, with 12 bases between. CDR3 length: 12 amino acids.

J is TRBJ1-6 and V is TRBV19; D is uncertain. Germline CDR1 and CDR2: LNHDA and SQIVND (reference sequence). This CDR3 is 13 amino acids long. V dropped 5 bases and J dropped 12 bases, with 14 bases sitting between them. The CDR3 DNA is TGTGCCAGTAGTGAAACTGACAACTTACCCCTCCACTTT. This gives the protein CASSETDNLPLHF. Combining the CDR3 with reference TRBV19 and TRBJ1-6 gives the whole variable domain DGGITQSPKYLFRKEGQNVTLSCEQNLNHDAMYWYRQDPGQGLRLIYYSQIVNDFQKGDIAEGYSVSREKKESFPLTVTSAQKNPTAFYLCASSETDNLPLHFGNGTRLTVT.

CDR3 bases: TGTGCCAGTGGTTGGGGGGCTAATGAAAAACTGTTTTTT. It encodes CASGWGANEKLFF. The V call is TRBV19, the J call TRBJ1-4; D may be TRBD1 (5 bases). Germline V lookup: CDR1 LNHDA, CDR2 SQIVND (reference sequence). The V end lost 8 bases, the J end lost 3 bases, and 10 bases lay between the germline ends. This CDR3 comprises 13 residues.

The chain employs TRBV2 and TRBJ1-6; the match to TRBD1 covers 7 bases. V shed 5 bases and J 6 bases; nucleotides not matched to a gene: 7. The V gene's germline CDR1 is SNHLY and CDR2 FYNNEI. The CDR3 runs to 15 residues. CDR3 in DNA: TGTGCCAGCAGTCCCTCGGGGACAGCTAATTCACCCCTCCACTTT. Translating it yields CASSPSGTANSPLHF.

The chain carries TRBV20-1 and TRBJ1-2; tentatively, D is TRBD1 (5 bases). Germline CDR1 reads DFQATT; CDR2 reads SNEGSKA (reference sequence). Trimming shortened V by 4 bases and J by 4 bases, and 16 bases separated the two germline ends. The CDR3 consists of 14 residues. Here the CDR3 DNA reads TGCAGTGCTAATGAAAGGGGCGTCGGCTATGGCTACACCTTC. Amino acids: CSANERGVGYGYTF.

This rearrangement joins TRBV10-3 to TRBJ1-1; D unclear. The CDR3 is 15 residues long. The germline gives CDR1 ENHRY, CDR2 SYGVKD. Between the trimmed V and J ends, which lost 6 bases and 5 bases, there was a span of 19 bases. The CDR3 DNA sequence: TGTGCCATCAGCCCGAGGGAGGGCGCGGGGACTGAAGCTTTCTTT. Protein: CAISPREGAGTEAFF.

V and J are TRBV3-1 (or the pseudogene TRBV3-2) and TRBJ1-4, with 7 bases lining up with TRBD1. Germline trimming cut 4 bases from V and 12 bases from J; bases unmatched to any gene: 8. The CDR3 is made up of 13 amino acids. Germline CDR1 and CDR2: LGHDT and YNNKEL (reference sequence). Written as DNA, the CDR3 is TGTGCCAGCAGCCTGACAGGGTGGTTAGAACTGTTTTTT. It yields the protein CASSLTGWLELFF.

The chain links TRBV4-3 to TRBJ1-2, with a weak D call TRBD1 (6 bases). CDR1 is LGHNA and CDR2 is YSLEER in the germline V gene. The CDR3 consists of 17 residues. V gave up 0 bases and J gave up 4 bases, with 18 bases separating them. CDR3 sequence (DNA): TGCGCCAGCAGCCAAGATCTTAACGGCAGGGGCGGCTATGGCTACACCTTC. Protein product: CASSQDLNGRGGYGYTF.

The CDR3 loop is CASSLDYRDTEAFF. CDR3 DNA: TGTGCCAGCAGCTTAGACTACCGGGATACTGAAGCTTTCTTT. V usage is TRBV7-2 and J usage is TRBJ1-1; the D is unclear. The CDR3 runs 14 residues. Between the trimmed V and J ends, which lost 1 base and 5 bases, there was a span of 11 bases. The germline gives CDR1 SGHTA, CDR2 FQGNSA.

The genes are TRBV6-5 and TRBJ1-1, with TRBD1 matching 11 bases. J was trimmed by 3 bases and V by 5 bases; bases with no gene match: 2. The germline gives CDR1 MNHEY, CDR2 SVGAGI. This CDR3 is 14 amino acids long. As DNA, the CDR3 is TGTGCCAGCAGTCCGGACAGGGGGCACACTGAAGCTTTCTTT. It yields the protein CASSPDRGHTEAFF.

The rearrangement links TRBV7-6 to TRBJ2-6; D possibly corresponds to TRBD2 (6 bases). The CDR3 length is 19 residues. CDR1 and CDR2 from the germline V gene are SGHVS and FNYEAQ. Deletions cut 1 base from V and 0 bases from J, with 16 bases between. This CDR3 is CASSLDWGGKSSGANVLTF. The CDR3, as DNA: TGTGCCAGCAGCTTAGATTGGGGCGGGAAGAGCTCTGGGGCCAACGTCCTGACTTTC.

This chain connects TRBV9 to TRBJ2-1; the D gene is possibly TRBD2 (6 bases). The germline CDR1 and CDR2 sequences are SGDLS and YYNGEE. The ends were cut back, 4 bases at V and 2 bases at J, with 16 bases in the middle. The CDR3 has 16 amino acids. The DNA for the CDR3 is TGTGCCAGCAGCCTATCCTTTGCGGGACCCTACAATGAGCAGTTCTTC. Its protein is CASSLSFAGPYNEQFF.

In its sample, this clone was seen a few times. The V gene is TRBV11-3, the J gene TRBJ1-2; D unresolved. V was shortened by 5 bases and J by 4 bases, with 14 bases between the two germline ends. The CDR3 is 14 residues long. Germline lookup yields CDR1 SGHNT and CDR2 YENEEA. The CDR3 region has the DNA TGTGCCAGCAGCCCCTCCGGGTCGGTCTATGGCTACACCTTC. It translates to CASSPSGSVYGYTF.

Here the CDR3 reads CASRGQETSGANVLTF. The CDR3 DNA sequence: TGTGCCAGCAGGGGACAGGAAACCTCTGGGGCCAACGTCCTGACTTTC. The rearrangement uses TRBV5-4 and TRBJ2-6; TRBD1 matches 8 bases. Germline CDR1 and CDR2: SGHNT and YYREEE (reference sequence). CDR3 length: 16 residues. V shed 5 bases, J shed 0 bases, and the junction held 4 bases outside the gene matches.

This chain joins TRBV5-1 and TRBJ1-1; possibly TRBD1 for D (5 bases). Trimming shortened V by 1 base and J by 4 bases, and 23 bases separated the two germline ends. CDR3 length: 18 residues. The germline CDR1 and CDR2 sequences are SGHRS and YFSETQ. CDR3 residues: CASSLFPLAGGPVTEAFF. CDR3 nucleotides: TGCGCCAGCAGCTTGTTCCCCCTAGCGGGGGGTCCAGTCACTGAAGCTTTCTTT.

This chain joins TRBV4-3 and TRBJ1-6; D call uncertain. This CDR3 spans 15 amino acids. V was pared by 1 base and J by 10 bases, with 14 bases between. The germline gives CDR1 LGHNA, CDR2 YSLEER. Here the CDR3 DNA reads TGCGCCAGCAGCCAAGCATCCAAGACGGGGTCACCCCTCCACTTT. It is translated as CASSQASKTGSPLHF.

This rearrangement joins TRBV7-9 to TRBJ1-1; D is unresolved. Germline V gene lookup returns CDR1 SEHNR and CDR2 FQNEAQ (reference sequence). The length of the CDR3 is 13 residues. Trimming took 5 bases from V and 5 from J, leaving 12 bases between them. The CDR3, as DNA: TGTGCCAGCAGCCTTACCGGAGAGACTGAAGCTTTCTTT. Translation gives CASSLTGETEAFF.

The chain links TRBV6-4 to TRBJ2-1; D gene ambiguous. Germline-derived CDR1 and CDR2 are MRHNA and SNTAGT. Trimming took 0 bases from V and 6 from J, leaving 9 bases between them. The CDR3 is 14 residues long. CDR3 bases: TGTGCCAGCAGTGACTCCCCAGATCTCAATGAGCAGTTCTTC. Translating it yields CASSDSPDLNEQFF.